This is a list of T cell receptor beta chains from one sample in a study of CD8 T cells in Susac syndrome. TCRdb ran MiXCR on the immunoSEQ multiplex PCR reads and lists one entry per CDR3 protein. The repertoire holds around 190,000 distinct CDR3 sequences, with about 93% as singletons. Specimen: CD4+ T cells from PBMCs. These receptors came from a human donor in good health. The CDR3 runs from the conserved cysteine through the conserved F or W. The D gene is left open where the match is weak. Clone size is not always given. Where it is, it says once, few, many or a class for expanded clones.

V gene	D gene	clone size	J gene	CDR3 protein	CDR3 DNA
TRBV27	TRBD1	once	TRBJ2-6	CASRATGTGANVLTF	TGTGCCAGCAGGGCGACAGGGACTGGGGCCAACGTCCTGACTTTC
TRBV30	TRBD1	.	TRBJ1-2	CAWETTGATYGYTF	TGTGCCTGGGAGACGACAGGGGCGACCTATGGCTACACCTTC
TRBV12-5	TRBD2	.	TRBJ2-2	CASGWGTSGGNTGELFF	TGTGCTAGTGGTTGGGGGACTAGCGGGGGAAACACCGGGGAGCTGTTTTTT
TRBV19	TRBD1	.	TRBJ2-2	CASSGRDRNTGELFF	TGTGCCAGTAGTGGACGGGACAGGAACACCGGGGAGCTGTTTTTT
TRBV5-1	.	.	TRBJ2-1	CASSLGDRIDEQFF	TGCGCCAGCAGCTTGGGAGACAGGATCGATGAGCAGTTCTTC
TRBV6-2/TRBV6-3	.	.	TRBJ1-1	CASSPGRYTEAFF	TGTGCCAGCAGTCCCGGGAGGTACACTGAAGCTTTCTTT
TRBV4-2	.	few	TRBJ1-6	CASSRGESTGSLNNSPLHF	TGTGCCAGCAGCCGGGGGGAAAGTACAGGCTCCCTAAATAATTCACCCCTCCACTTT
TRBV5-1	.	.	TRBJ2-4	CASSLAGAGLAKNIQYF	TGCGCCAGCAGCTTGGCCGGCGCGGGGTTAGCCAAAAACATTCAGTACTTC
TRBV11-2	.	.	TRBJ2-2	CASSPRGPGTGELFF	TGTGCCAGCAGCCCTAGGGGACCGGGCACCGGGGAGCTGTTTTTT
TRBV12-3/TRBV12-4	TRBD2	.	TRBJ2-3	CASSPTAGGKDTQYF	TGTGCCAGCAGTCCTACAGCGGGGGGAAAAGATACGCAGTATTTT
TRBV2	.	.	TRBJ2-1	CASSDKDSSYNEQFF	TGTGCCAGCAGTGATAAGGACAGCTCCTACAATGAGCAGTTCTTC
TRBV29-1	.	.	TRBJ1-5	CSVDLGPNQPQHF	TGCAGCGTTGATCTGGGCCCTAATCAGCCCCAGCATTTT
TRBV4-2	TRBD1	.	TRBJ1-1	CASSQQGAQNTEAFF	TGTGCCAGCAGCCAACAGGGGGCGCAGAACACTGAAGCTTTCTTT
TRBV7-2	TRBD1	.	TRBJ1-1	CASSKKTGDLNTEAFF	TGTGCCAGCAGCAAAAAGACAGGGGACCTGAACACTGAAGCTTTCTTT
TRBV7-9	TRBD2	.	TRBJ2-5	CASSVTAGTRGEETQYF	TGTGCCAGCAGCGTGACGGCCGGGACTAGAGGCGAAGAGACCCAGTACTTC
TRBV18	.	.	TRBJ2-7	CASSPLTGPTSYEQYF	TGTGCCAGCTCGCCTCTTACAGGGCCGACTTCCTACGAGCAGTACTTC
TRBV13	.	.	TRBJ2-3	CASSLRKHTDTQYF	TGTGCCAGCAGCTTAAGGAAGCACACAGATACGCAGTATTTT
TRBV20-1	TRBD2	.	TRBJ2-4	CSAKLAGNIQYF	TGCAGTGCTAAACTAGCGGGAAACATTCAGTACTTC
TRBV7-2	.	.	TRBJ2-1	CASRPRYGNEQFF	TGTGCCAGCCGGCCCAGGTATGGGAATGAGCAGTTCTTC
TRBV6-1	TRBD1	.	TRBJ2-5	CASSDGTGLETQYF	TGTGCCAGCAGTGATGGGACAGGGTTAGAGACCCAGTACTTC
TRBV3-1	TRBD1	.	TRBJ2-1	CASSLDTQGVGYNEQFF	TGTGCCAGCAGCCTTGACACTCAGGGGGTCGGCTACAATGAGCAGTTCTTC
TRBV30	TRBD1	.	TRBJ1-6	CASQGAYNSPLHF	TGTGCCTCCCAGGGGGCTTATAATTCACCCCTCCACTTT
TRBV5-4	.	once	TRBJ1-3	CASSPRNSGNTIYF	TGTGCCAGCAGCCCGAGGAACTCTGGAAACACCATATATTTT
TRBV29-1	TRBD1	.	TRBJ1-6	CSVEIGGGSSPLHF	TGCAGCGTTGAGATAGGGGGCGGGAGTTCACCCCTCCACTTT
TRBV18	TRBD2	.	TRBJ2-2	CASSPSGVAGELFF	TGTGCCAGCTCACCGAGCGGGGTCGCCGGGGAGCTGTTTTTT
TRBV19	.	.	TRBJ1-2	CASSSGQTRGYTF	TGTGCCAGTAGTTCCGGACAGACTCGGGGCTACACCTTC
TRBV3-1	.	.	TRBJ1-5	CASSRAPIKWDQPQHF	TGTGCCAGCAGCCGGGCACCTATAAAGTGGGATCAGCCCCAGCATTTT
TRBV29-1	.	.	TRBJ1-4	CSVVGRGADEKLFF	TGCAGCGTTGTTGGTAGGGGCGCCGATGAAAAACTGTTTTTT
TRBV2	.	.	TRBJ1-1	CASQTDMNTEAFF	TGTGCCAGTCAGACAGACATGAACACTGAAGCTTTCTTT
TRBV10-3	.	.	TRBJ2-7	CAISDRQSLEQYF	TGTGCCATCAGTGATCGGCAGTCCCTAGAGCAGTACTTC
TRBV7-2	TRBD1	.	TRBJ1-5	CASSLTTGAWNQPQHF	TGTGCCAGCAGCCTCACGACAGGGGCCTGGAATCAGCCCCAGCATTTT
TRBV5-1	TRBD1	.	TRBJ1-6	CASSQAGDRGDSPLHF	TGCGCCAGCAGCCAAGCGGGGGACAGGGGGGATTCACCCCTCCACTTT
TRBV7-6	TRBD2	.	TRBJ2-5	CASRNGGAQETQYF	TGTGCCAGCAGGAACGGGGGGGCCCAAGAGACCCAGTACTTC
TRBV9	.	.	TRBJ2-6	CASSTNRDSGANVLTF	TGTGCCAGCAGCACTAACAGGGACTCTGGGGCCAACGTCCTGACTTTC
TRBV4-2	TRBD2	.	TRBJ2-1	CASSQAPQRGSSYNEQFF	TGTGCCAGCAGCCAAGCTCCTCAGCGGGGATCCTCCTACAATGAGCAGTTCTTC
TRBV18	.	.	TRBJ2-5	CASSPLSGGEIETQYF	TGTGCCAGCTCCCCGCTGAGTGGAGGGGAAATCGAGACCCAGTACTTC
TRBV27	TRBD1	.	TRBJ1-1	CASTLYRGGEAFF	TGTGCCAGCACCTTATACAGGGGTGGTGAAGCTTTCTTT
TRBV2	TRBD1	.	TRBJ1-1	CASRLQDRAAAEAFF	TGTGCCAGCAGACTCCAGGACAGGGCAGCGGCTGAAGCTTTCTTT
TRBV28	TRBD1	.	TRBJ2-1	CASSPGGRNEQFF	TGTGCCAGCAGCCCAGGGGGTCGGAATGAGCAGTTCTTC
TRBV28	.	.	TRBJ1-5	CATRRSNQPQHF	TGTGCCACGAGAAGGAGCAATCAGCCCCAGCATTTT
TRBV4-2	TRBD2	.	TRBJ2-1	CACARLAHFYNEQFF	TGTGCCTGCGCTCGACTAGCCCACTTCTACAATGAGCAGTTCTTC
TRBV19	.	.	TRBJ1-5	CASSTGPLGPQHF	TGTGCCAGTAGTACCGGACCTTTGGGGCCCCAGCATTTT
TRBV28	.	.	TRBJ1-5	CASSSANQPQHF	TGTGCCAGCAGCTCGGCTAATCAGCCCCAGCATTTT
TRBV12-3/TRBV12-4	TRBD1	once	TRBJ1-5	CASGTGVNQPQHF	TGTGCCAGTGGAACAGGGGTAAATCAGCCCCAGCATTTT
TRBV5-1	.	.	TRBJ1-1	CASSLVGGPAEAFF	TGCGCCAGCAGCCTCGTTGGGGGGCCGGCTGAAGCTTTCTTT
TRBV7-3	TRBD2	.	TRBJ2-2	CASSPPAGVTGELFF	TGTGCCAGCAGTCCGCCGGCGGGGGTTACCGGGGAGCTGTTTTTT
TRBV6-2/TRBV6-3	.	.	TRBJ1-2	CASNKAGSYGYTF	TGTGCCAGCAATAAGGCAGGATCGTATGGCTACACCTTC